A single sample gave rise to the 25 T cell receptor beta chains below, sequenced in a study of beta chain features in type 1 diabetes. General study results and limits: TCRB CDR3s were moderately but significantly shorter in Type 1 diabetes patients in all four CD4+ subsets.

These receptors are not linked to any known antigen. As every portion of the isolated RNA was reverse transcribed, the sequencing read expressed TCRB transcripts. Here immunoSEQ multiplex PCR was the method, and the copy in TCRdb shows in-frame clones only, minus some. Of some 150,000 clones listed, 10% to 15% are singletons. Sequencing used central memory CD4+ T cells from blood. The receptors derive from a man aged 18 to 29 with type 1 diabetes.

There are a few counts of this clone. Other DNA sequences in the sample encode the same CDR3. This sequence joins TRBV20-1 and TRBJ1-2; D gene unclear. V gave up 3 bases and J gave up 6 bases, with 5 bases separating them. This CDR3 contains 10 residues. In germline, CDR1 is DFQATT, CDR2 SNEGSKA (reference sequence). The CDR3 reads CSARENGYTF. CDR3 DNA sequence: TGCAGTGCTAGGGAGAATGGCTACACCTTC.

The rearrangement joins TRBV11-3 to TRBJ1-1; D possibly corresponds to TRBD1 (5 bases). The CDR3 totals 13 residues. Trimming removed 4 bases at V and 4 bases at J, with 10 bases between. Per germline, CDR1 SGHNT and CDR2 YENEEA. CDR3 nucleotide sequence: TGTGCCAGCAGCTCAATCGGGGCCACTGAAGCTTTCTTT. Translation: CASSSIGATEAFF. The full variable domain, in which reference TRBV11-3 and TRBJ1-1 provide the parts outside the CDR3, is EAGVVQSPRYKIIEKKQPVAFWCNPISGHNTLYWYLQNLGQGPELLIRYENEEAVDDSQLPKDRFSAERLKGVDSTLKIQPAELGDSAVYLCASSSIGATEAFFGQGTRLTVV.

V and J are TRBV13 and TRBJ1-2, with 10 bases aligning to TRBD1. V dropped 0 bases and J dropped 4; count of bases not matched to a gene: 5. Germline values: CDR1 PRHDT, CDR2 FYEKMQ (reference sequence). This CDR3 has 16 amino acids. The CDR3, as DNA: TGTGCCAGCAGCTTAGGCCTCAGGACAGGGGGCTATGGCTACACCTTC. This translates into CASSLGLRTGGYGYTF.

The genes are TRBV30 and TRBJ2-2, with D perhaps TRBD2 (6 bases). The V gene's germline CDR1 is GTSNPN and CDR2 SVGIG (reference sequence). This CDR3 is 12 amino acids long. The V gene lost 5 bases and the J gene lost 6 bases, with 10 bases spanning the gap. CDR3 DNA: TGTGCCTGGGGAGGGGATGCCGGGGAGCTGTTTTTT. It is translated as CAWGGDAGELFF.

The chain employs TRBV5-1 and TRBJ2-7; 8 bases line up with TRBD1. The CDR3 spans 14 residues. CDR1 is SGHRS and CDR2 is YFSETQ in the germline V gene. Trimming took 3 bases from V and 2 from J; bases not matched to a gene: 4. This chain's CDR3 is CASSSPDRAYEQYF. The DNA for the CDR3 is TGCGCCAGCAGCTCACCGGACAGGGCCTACGAGCAGTACTTC.

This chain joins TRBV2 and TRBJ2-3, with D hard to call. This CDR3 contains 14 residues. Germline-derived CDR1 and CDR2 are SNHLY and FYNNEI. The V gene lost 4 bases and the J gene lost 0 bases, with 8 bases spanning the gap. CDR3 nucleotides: TGTGCCAGCAGTGCCCTTTTTAGCACAGATACGCAGTATTTT. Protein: CASSALFSTDTQYF.

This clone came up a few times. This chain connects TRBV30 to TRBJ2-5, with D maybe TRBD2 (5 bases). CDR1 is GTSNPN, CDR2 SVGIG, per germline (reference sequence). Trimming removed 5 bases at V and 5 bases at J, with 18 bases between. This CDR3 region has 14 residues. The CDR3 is CAWGKDPPGETQYF. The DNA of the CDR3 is TGTGCCTGGGGGAAGGACCCTCCGGGGGAGACCCAGTACTTC.

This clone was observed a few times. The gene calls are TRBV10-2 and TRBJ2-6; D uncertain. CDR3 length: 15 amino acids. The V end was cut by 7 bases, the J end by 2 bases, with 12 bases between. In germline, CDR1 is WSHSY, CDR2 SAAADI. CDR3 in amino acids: CASKQDLTGANVLTF. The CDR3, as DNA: TGCGCCAGCAAGCAGGATCTCACTGGGGCCAACGTCCTGACTTTC.

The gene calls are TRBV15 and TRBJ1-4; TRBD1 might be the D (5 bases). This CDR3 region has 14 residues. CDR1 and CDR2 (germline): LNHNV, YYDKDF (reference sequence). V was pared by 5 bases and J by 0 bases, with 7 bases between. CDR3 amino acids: CATSQGTTNEKLFF. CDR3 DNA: TGTGCCACCAGCCAGGGCACAACTAATGAAAAACTGTTTTTT.

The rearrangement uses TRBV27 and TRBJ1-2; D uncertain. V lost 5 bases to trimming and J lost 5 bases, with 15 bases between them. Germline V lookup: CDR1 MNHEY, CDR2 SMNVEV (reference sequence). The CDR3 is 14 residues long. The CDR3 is CASSTHGLAYGYTF. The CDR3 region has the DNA TGTGCCAGCAGTACCCACGGCTTGGCATATGGCTACACCTTC.

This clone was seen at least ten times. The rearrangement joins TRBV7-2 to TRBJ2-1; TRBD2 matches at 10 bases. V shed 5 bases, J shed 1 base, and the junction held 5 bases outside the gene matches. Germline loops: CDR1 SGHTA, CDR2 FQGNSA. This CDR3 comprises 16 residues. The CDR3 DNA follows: TGTGCCAGCAGCCCTAGCGGGGGAAGGTCCTACAATGAGCAGTTCTTC. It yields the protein CASSPSGGRSYNEQFF.

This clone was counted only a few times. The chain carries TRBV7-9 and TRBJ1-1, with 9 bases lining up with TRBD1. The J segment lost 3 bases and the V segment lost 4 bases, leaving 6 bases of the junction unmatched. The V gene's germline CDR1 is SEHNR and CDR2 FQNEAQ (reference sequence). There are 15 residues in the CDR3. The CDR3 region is CASSSRTGVDTEAFF. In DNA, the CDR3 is TGTGCCAGCAGCTCGCGGACAGGGGTAGACACTGAAGCTTTCTTT.

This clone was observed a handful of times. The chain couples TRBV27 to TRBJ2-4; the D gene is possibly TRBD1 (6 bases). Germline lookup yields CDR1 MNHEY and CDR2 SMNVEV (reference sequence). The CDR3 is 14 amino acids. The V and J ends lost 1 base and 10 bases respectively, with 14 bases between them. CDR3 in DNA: TGTGCCAGCAGTTTATGGGGACAAGAGGGGATTCAGTACTTC. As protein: CASSLWGQEGIQYF.

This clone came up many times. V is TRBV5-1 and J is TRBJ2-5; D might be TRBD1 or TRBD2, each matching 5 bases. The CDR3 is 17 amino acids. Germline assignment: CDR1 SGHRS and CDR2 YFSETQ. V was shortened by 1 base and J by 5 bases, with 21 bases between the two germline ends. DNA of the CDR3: TGCGCCAGCAGCTTGTTCACGACGAGGGGCCCTCGGGAGACCCAGTACTTC. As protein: CASSLFTTRGPRETQYF.

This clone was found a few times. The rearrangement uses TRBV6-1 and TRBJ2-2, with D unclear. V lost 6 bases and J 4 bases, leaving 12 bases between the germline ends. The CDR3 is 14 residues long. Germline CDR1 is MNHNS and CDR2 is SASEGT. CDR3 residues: CASRELTSTGELFF. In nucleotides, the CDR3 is TGTGCCAGCAGAGAACTGACGAGCACCGGGGAGCTGTTTTTT.

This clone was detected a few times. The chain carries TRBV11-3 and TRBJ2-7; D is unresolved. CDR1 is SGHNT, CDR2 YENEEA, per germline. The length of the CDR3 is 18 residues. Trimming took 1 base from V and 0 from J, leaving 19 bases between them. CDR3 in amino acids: CASSLGPLAPQFSYEQYF. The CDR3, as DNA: TGTGCCAGCAGCTTAGGGCCCTTGGCCCCCCAATTCTCCTACGAGCAGTACTTC. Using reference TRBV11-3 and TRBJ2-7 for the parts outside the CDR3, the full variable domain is EAGVVQSPRYKIIEKKQPVAFWCNPISGHNTLYWYLQNLGQGPELLIRYENEEAVDDSQLPKDRFSAERLKGVDSTLKIQPAELGDSAVYLCASSLGPLAPQFSYEQYFGPGTRLTVT.

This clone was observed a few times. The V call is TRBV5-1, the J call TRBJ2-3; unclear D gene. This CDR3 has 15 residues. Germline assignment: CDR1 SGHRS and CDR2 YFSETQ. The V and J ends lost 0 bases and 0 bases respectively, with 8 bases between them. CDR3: CASSLGFVSTDTQYF. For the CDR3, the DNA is TGCGCCAGCAGCTTGGGTTTCGTCAGCACAGATACGCAGTATTTT.

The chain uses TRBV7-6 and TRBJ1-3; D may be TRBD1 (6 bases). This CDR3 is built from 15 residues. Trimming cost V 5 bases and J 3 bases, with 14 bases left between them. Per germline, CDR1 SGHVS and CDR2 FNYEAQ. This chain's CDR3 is CASSVQGTHGNTIYF. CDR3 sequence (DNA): TGTGCCAGCAGCGTCCAGGGGACCCATGGAAACACCATATATTTT.

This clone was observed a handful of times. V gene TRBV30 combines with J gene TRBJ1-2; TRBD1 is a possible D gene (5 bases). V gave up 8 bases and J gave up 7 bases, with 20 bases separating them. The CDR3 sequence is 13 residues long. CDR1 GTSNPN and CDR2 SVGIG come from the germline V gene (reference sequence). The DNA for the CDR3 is TGTGCCGCGTCCCGGGACGGGCCAGTTGGCTACACCTTC. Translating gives CAASRDGPVGYTF.

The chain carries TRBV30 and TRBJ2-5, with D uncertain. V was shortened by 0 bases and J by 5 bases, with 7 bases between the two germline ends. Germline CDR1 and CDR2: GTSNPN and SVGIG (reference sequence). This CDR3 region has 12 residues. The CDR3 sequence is CAWSVKFETQYF. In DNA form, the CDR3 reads TGTGCCTGGAGTGTAAAGTTTGAGACCCAGTACTTC.

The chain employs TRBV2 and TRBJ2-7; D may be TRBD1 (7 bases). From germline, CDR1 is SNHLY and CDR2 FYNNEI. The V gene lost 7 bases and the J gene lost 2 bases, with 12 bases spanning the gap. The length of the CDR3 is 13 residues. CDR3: CASMEGQTYEQYF. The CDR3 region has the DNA TGTGCCAGCATGGAGGGACAGACCTACGAGCAGTACTTC.

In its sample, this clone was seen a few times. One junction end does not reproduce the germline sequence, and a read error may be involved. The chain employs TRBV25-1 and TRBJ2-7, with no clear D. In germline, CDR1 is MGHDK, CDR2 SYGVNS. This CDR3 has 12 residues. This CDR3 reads CASSRSSHEQYF. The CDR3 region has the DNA TGTGCCAGCAGTCGTTCCTCCCACGAGCAGTACTTC.

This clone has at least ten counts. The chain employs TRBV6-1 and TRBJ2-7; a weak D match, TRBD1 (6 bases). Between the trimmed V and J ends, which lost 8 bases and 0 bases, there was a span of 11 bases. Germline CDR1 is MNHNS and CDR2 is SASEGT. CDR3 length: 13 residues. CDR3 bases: TGTGCCAGCGAGGACAGTTCCTCCTACGAGCAGTACTTC. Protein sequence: CASEDSSSYEQYF.

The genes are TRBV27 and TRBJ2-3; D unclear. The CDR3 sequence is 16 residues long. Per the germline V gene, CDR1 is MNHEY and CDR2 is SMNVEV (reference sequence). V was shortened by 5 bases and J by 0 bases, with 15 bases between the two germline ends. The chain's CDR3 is CASSPTTSTSTDTQYF. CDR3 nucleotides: TGTGCCAGCAGTCCCACCACTTCGACCAGCACAGATACGCAGTATTTT.

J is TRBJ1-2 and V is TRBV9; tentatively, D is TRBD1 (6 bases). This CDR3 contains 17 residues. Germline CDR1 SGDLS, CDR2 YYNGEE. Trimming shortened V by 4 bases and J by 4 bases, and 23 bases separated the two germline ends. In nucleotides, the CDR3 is TGTGCCAGCAGCCCCCAACTAGAGGGGGGCGGGGGCTATGGCTACACCTTC. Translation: CASSPQLEGGGGYGYTF.